This T cell receptor (beta chain) was obtained from a study of CD8+ T cells in alopecia areata (dated by TCRdb to 2016 to 2019). In terms of the full investigation: To study T cell clonal expansion in alopecia areata, the researchers applied high-throughput TCRbeta sequencing to both the C3H/HeJ mouse model and human patients. On the human side, TCRbeta sequencing was run on scalp tissue and on sorted CD4+ and CD8+ peripheral blood T cells from healthy controls and from alopecia areata patients with either patchy or totalis/universalis disease. Scalp clonality was compared across normal scalp (n=4), patchy alopecia areata scalp (n=8), and alopecia totalis/universalis scalp (n=8). RNA came from the PAXgene miRNA kit for fixed scalp, the miRNeasy kit for PBMCs, and the RNeasy kit for mouse skin. Amplification of TCRbeta CDR3 regions was done by immunoSEQ multiplex PCR using 35 Vbeta forward primers and 13 Jbeta reverse primers.

Taken from cysteine to phenylalanine, the CDR3 has 16 residues. Only the CDR3 part of the read is kept: 48 bases, read in frame from the first base. In the germline V gene, CDR1 corresponds to SQVTM and CDR2 to ANQGSEA. V gives up 4 bases and J gives up 0 bases, and the segment between their germline ends measures 18 bases. On this clone: No antigen is known for it. Per-base quality was not reported, and no clone a single base away is much larger than it.

General study outcomes and caveats: Resident alphabeta T cells in normal human skin are also sequenced, complicating scalp TCR repertoire analysis, unlike mouse skin dominated by gammadelta T cells. TCR sequences shared between patients were less clear than in mice, possibly partly because of HLA diversity in the patient population. Compared with normal scalp, lesional scalp, particularly in alopecia totalis/universalis, had higher clonality and more expanded CD8+ clones, which suggests antigenic drive.

After PBMCs were isolated by density centrifugation and stained for CD3, CD4 and CD8, a FACSAria was used to sort CD4+ and CD8+ T cells. Scalp biopsies and blood samples were obtained from unaffected controls. Receptors were amplified or captured by the immunoSEQ multiplex PCR assay. RNA was extracted from all samples and reverse transcribed into cDNA, which served as template for TCR sequencing. SuperScript III was used for first-strand cDNA synthesis, primed with a 2:1 mix of oligo-dT and random hexamers. Amplification bias was assessed with a synthetic immune receptor repertoire, and residual bias was removed computationally. Per the source publication's procedure: Raw reads were preprocessed to remove errors, and CDR3 was defined according to IMGT conventions as the region from the conserved cysteine to phenylalanine. Clonality was computed as 1 minus the Shannon entropy, with the entropy normalized by log2 of the number of productive unique TCRs. Whether each scalp clone was CD4 or CD8 was inferred by checking scalp TCRbeta sequences against the CD4 and CD8 repertoires from sorted blood. Sourced from immuneACCESS, this table was stored by TCRdb with only in-frame sequences that have V and J called. A share of the clones is absent; for the studies checked, an unresolved V gene accounts for under half, and the remainder has no known explanation. V and J calls and clone size come straight from that table; D and trimming were deduced from the DNA. The sample table contains 98,000 or so clones; only one count was recorded for 59% of them. The ten largest clonotypes hold about 20% of the sample.

The material sequenced was CD8+ T cells sorted from blood. This receptor chain uses TRBV29-1 and TRBJ1-1, with the D gene not clear enough to name. This sequence was found in a human donor in good health. The CDR3 protein: CSVAGGLGEVNTEAFF. The nucleotides read TGCAGCGTTGCCGGAGGACTCGGAGAGGTGAACACTGAAGCTTTCTTT.